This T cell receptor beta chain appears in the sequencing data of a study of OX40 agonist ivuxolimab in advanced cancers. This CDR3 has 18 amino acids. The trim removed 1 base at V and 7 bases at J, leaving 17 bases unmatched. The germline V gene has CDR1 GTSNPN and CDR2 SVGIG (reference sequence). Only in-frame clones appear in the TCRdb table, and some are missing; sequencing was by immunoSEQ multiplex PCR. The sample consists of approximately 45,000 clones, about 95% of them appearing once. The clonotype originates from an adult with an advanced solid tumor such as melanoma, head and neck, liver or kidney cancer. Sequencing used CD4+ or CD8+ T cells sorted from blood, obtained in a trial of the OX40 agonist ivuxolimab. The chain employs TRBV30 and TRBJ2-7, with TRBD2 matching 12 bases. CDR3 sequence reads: CAWSGRLAGVGTLMEQYF. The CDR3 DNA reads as TGTGCCTGGAGTGGAAGACTAGCGGGAGTGGGGACCTTGATGGAGCAGTACTTC. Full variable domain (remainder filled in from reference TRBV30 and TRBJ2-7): SQTIHQWPATLVQPVGSPLSLECTVEGTSNPNLYWYRQAAGRGLQLLFYSVGIGQISSEVPQNLSASRPQDRQFILSSKKLLLSDSGFYLCAWSGRLAGVGTLMEQYFGPGTRLTVT.